This T cell receptor (beta chain) is from a study of blood T cells in healthy people across ages. Using a J-beta primer mix together with a sample-barcoded 5' primer, a second PCR was run for roughly 7 to 12 cycles. Carrying 12 random nucleotides, a template-switch adaptor labeled each individual cDNA molecule. TCRdb reanalysed the 5' RACE reads using MiXCR and keeps one entry per CDR3 protein. The data contain under 750,000 distinct CDR3 sequences, 40% to 55% of them singletons. Sequencing was carried out using blood. The sequence derives from an older man in good health.

This chain's CDR3 is CASSLSDSSYNEQFF. CDR3 nucleotides: TGTGCCAGCAGCTTAAGCGACAGCTCCTACAATGAGCAGTTCTTC. The V gene is TRBV7-3, the J gene TRBJ2-1, with a weak D call TRBD1 (5 bases). V was trimmed by 1 base and J by 0 bases, leaving 7 bases between them. The CDR3 loop spans 15 amino acids. Germline loops: CDR1 SGHTA, CDR2 FQGTGA.